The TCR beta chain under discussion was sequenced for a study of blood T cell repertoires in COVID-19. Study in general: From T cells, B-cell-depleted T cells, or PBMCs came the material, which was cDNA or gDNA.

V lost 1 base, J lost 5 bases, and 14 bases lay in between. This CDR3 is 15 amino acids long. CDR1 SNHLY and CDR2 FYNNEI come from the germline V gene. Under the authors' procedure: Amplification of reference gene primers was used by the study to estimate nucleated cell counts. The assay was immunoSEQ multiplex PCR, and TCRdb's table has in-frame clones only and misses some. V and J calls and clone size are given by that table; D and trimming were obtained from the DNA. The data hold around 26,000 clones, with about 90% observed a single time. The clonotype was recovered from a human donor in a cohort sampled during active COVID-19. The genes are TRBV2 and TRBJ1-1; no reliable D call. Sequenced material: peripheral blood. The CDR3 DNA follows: TGTGCCAGCAGTGAAGTGGATAAAATCGGGACTGAAGCTTTCTTT. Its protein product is CASSEVDKIGTEAFF.